Listed below are T cell receptor beta chains from one sample, sequenced in a study of cytomegalovirus exposure and HLA in healthy donors. Sequencing used immunoSEQ multiplex PCR; TCRdb keeps in-frame clones, though not all of them. The sample shows a few hundred thousand clones, approximately 90% of them seen only once. The sequenced sample consisted of PBMCs. The receptors originated from a woman aged 18-35 years in good health and CMV-seronegative. Both conserved end residues are part of each CDR3. The D gene is left open where the match is weak. Rows may omit the clone size; those that give it use once, few, many or a size class.

TRBV11-2	NA	NA	TRBJ2-7	CASSPNRVYEQYF	TGTGCCAGCAGCCCCAACAGAGTCTACGAGCAGTACTTC
TRBV28	NA	NA	TRBJ1-2	CASRAGTNYGYTF	TGTGCCAGCAGGGCCGGGACTAACTATGGCTACACCTTC
TRBV6-5	NA	NA	TRBJ1-6	CASSSFPNGNSPLHF	TGTGCCAGCAGTTCCTTTCCGAACGGGAATTCACCCCTCCACTTT
TRBV2	TRBD1	NA	TRBJ1-4	CASSEDRIYEKLFF	TGTGCCAGCAGTGAGGACAGGATATATGAAAAACTGTTTTTT
TRBV21-1	NA	NA	TRBJ1-4	CASSRDSPATNEKLFF	TGTGCCAGCAGCAGGGACTCCCCTGCAACTAATGAAAAACTGTTTTTT
TRBV7-3	TRBD1	few	TRBJ1-1	CATVRTGRNTEAFF	TGTGCCACCGTTCGGACAGGTAGGAACACTGAAGCTTTCTTT
TRBV7-2	NA	NA	TRBJ2-7	CASSSRRSNEQYF	TGTGCCAGCAGCTCGCGGAGGAGTAACGAGCAGTACTTC
TRBV28	TRBD1	NA	TRBJ1-4	CASSGPGTVNEKLFF	TGTGCCAGCAGCGGCCCCGGGACAGTTAATGAAAAACTGTTTTTT
TRBV30	TRBD2	NA	TRBJ2-7	CAWRTPGTNSYEQYF	TGTGCCTGGAGGACCCCCGGGACTAACTCCTACGAGCAGTACTTC
TRBV6-5	TRBD1	once	TRBJ1-5	CASSYSTGGDQPQHF	TGTGCCAGCAGTTACTCCACAGGGGGCGATCAGCCCCAGCATTTT
TRBV4-1	NA	NA	TRBJ2-5	CASSQEGRVRSTQETQYF	TGCGCCAGCAGCCAAGAAGGTCGGGTGCGGTCCACTCAAGAGACCCAGTACTTC
TRBV6-1	NA	NA	TRBJ2-3	CASRRKGSQYF	TGTGCCAGCAGACGAAAGGGGTCGCAGTATTTT
TRBV20-1	NA	NA	TRBJ2-1	CSARGQTSRIF	TGCAGTGCGCGGGGACAGACGAGTCGGATCTTC
TRBV7-6	NA	NA	TRBJ2-1	CASSLVGVRNEQFF	TGTGCCAGCAGCTTAGTGGGAGTTAGGAATGAGCAGTTCTTC
TRBV5-1	NA	NA	TRBJ2-1	CASSRKTGTTAYNEQFF	TGCGCCAGCAGCCGAAAGACCGGGACAACAGCCTACAATGAGCAGTTCTTC
TRBV6-5	TRBD2	NA	TRBJ2-4	CASSSGLAAVQYF	TGTGCCAGCAGTTCGGGACTAGCGGCAGTTCAGTACTTC
TRBV2	NA	NA	TRBJ1-2	CASSDRLPNYGYTF	TGTGCCAGCAGTGACAGGCTTCCTAACTATGGCTACACCTTC
TRBV7-9	NA	NA	TRBJ2-7	CASSPYGPGGEQYF	TGTGCCAGCAGCCCATACGGGCCCGGGGGCGAGCAGTACTTC
TRBV5-1	TRBD1	NA	TRBJ2-1	CASSLQGQAYNEQFF	TGCGCCAGCAGCTTGCAGGGACAGGCATACAATGAGCAGTTCTTC
TRBV6-6	NA	NA	TRBJ1-2	CASSDGVLYGYTF	TGTGCCAGCAGTGACGGAGTCCTCTATGGCTACACCTTC
TRBV28	NA	NA	TRBJ2-7	CASSFRGRNGEQYF	TGTGCCAGCAGTTTCCGGGGGAGGAACGGCGAGCAGTACTTC
TRBV15	NA	NA	TRBJ2-7	CATSSDKRSGPQLYEQYF	TGTGCCACCAGCAGTGATAAGCGGTCAGGCCCTCAGTTATACGAGCAGTACTTC
TRBV18	TRBD1	NA	TRBJ1-5	CASSPEGASNQPQHF	TGTGCCAGCTCACCAGAGGGGGCGAGCAATCAGCCCCAGCATTTT
TRBV5-4	NA	NA	TRBJ2-7	CASSASSYEQYF	TGTGCCAGCAGCGCCAGCTCCTACGAGCAGTACTTC
TRBV4-2	NA	NA	TRBJ2-1	CASSQVVGRRSNEQFF	TGTGCCAGCAGCCAGGTCGTGGGGAGACGGTCCAATGAGCAGTTCTTC
TRBV2	TRBD1	NA	TRBJ2-1	CASRGQGGDNEQFF	TGTGCCAGCAGGGGACAGGGAGGTGACAATGAGCAGTTCTTC